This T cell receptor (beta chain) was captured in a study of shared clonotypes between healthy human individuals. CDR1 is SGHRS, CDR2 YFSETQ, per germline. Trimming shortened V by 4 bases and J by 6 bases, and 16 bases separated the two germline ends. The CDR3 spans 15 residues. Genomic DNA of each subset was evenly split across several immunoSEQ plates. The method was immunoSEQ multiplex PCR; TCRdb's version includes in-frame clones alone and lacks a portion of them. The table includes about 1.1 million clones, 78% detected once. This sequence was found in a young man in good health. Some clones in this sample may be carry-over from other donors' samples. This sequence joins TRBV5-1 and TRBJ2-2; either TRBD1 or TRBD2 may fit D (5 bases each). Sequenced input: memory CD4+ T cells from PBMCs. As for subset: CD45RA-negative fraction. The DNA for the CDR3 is TGCGCCAGCAGCCGGGGCGGACCAAGCCCCGGGGAGCTGTTTTTT. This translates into CASSRGGPSPGELFF.